The sequence of this TCR beta chain was determined in a study of neurological immune-mediated disorders. The CDR3 consists of 14 residues. V lost 6 bases to trimming and J lost 7 bases; unmatched junction nucleotides: 6. From germline, CDR1 is SGHTA and CDR2 FQGNSA. One entry per CDR3 protein results from TCRdb running MiXCR on the 5' RACE reads. The sample has around 29,000 distinct CDR3 sequences, approximately 5% seen once; the top ten hold about 2.1%. This clonotype showed up many times. This receptor was obtained from a woman between 45 and 65 years old in good health. The chain has TRBV7-2 and TRBJ2-1; 10 bases line up with TRBD2. The specimen was CD4+ T cells from blood. Here the CDR3 DNA reads TGTGCCAGCAGTCCAGCGGGAGGGCTAAATGAGCAGTTCTTC. This encodes CASSPAGGLNEQFF.